This TCR beta chain appears in the sequencing data of a study of a mutant IDH1 vaccine in newly diagnosed glioma (dated by TCRdb to 2020 to 2022). Study-level background: Vaccination started 4-6 weeks after radiotherapy alone, or was given together with temozolomide cycles in the groups whose treatment included chemotherapy. Of the 30 to 35 treated patients, approximately 62% were male and about 40% were female, and a mean age of approximately 40 years was recorded. Prior to enrollment, patients had been given standard therapy consisting of radiotherapy alone, temozolomide alone, or radiochemotherapy with temozolomide, with the combination given to most patients. Visit V12 was the week-35 safety follow-up and visit V13 was the week-47 end of study. Peripheral blood was drawn at six visits: V03 (baseline), V05, V07, V10, V12 and V13. For exploratory analyses, longitudinal TCRB deep sequencing was carried out in 25 treated patients wherever samples were available. Overall study results and their limits: Pseudoprogression seemed to be unrelated to changes in the top peripheral T cell clonotypes found by TCRB sequencing. Selection of PBMC samples for TCRB deep sequencing was based on availability. Across multiple MHC alleles, vaccine-induced immune responses were seen in 90% to 95% of patients. It was noted by the authors that analyses of patient blood samples could not be reproduced owing to sample limitations.

Receptor libraries were prepared by the immunoSEQ multiplex PCR assay. The hsTCRB Kit was used according to the manufacturer's protocol to amplify rearranged TCR beta chain sequences. An Illumina MiSeq was used to sequence the TCRB libraries. From the authors' description of their analysis: The kit vendor's proprietary platform handled demultiplexing, trimming and gene mapping. What TCRdb holds here is the immuneACCESS table cut down to in-frame rearrangements. Part of the clones is not present; checked against another copy, under half of the missing clones reflect an unresolved V gene, and the others are unexplained. That table furnishes V, J and clone size, whereas the DNA furnished D and trimming. The sample table contains roughly 52,000 clones; only one count was recorded for 76% of them. The top ten hold 9.5% to 15% of the sample. The time point label, as the study defines it: week 35, safety follow-up. A 20-mer mutant IDH1 peptide at 300 micrograms in Montanide made up each vaccine dose, which was injected subcutaneously together with topical imiquimod. Eight vaccinations were administered to patients in weeks 1, 3, 5, 7, 11, 15, 19 and 23, corresponding to visits V03 through V10. The donors had newly diagnosed IDH1-mutant astrocytomas of WHO grade 3 or 4 that showed loss of nuclear ATRX. The samples were drawn from NOA16, a multicentre, single-arm, open-label phase I trial in Germany that tested a mutant IDH1 peptide vaccine in humans for the first time. Genomic DNA for TCRB sequencing was extracted from EDTA blood using the DNeasy Blood and Tissue Kit.

From the germline V gene (reference sequence), CDR1 is WNHNN and CDR2 is SYGVQD. After removal of 9 bases from V and 13 bases from J, the junction retains 19 bases not matched to a gene. Including the terminal cysteine and phenylalanine, the CDR3 comprises 15 residues. The sequence is cut down to CDR3 DNA, 45 bases in frame from base 1. This clone turned up a few times. No cognate antigen has been identified for it. Base qualities are missing; no much larger clone stands one base away. The sample here was PBMCs, taken from a glioma patient whose treatment included an IDH1 peptide vaccine. The TCR was taken from a man aged 40-55 years with glioma. In this chain, TRBV10-1 is recombined with TRBJ2-1, and TRBD2 matches 9 of the central bases. The DNA sequence is as follows: TGCGCCAGTCGACCTAGCGGGACCGAAAGGGTTGAACAGTTCTTC. It is translated as CASRPSGTERVEQFF.